The 24 T cell receptor beta chains below come from one sample, sequenced in a study of T cell responses to AZD1222 COVID-19 vaccine. TCRdb's copy holds only in-frame clones and misses some; the assay was immunoSEQ multiplex PCR. The data hold 70,000 to 90,000 clones, with roughly 84% observed a single time. Specimen: peripheral blood, collected 28 days after the second AZD1222 dose. The receptors stem from an adult who received the AZD1222 COVID-19 vaccine.

The rearrangement joins TRBV9 to TRBJ1-4, with 7 bases that match TRBD1. J gave up 7 bases and V 0 bases, and 6 bases lay outside the gene matches. The germline gives CDR1 SGDLS, CDR2 YYNGEE. This CDR3 region has 15 residues. The CDR3 DNA is TGTGCCAGCAGCGTAGTTCCGACAGGGATTGAAAAACTGTTTTTT. Residues: CASSVVPTGIEKLFF.

V usage is TRBV5-1 and J usage is TRBJ2-7; TRBD1 agrees at 8 bases. The CDR3 contains 14 residues. V trimming: 4 bases; J trimming: 4 bases; junction bases outside the gene matches: 7. The germline gives CDR1 SGHRS, CDR2 YFSETQ. The CDR3 sequence is CASSPGTGSYEQYF. The CDR3 DNA follows: TGCGCCAGCAGCCCCGGGACAGGTTCTTACGAGCAGTACTTC.

The V gene is TRBV7-9, the J gene TRBJ2-3; 9 nucleotides match TRBD2. This CDR3 has 17 residues. The junction had 6 bases not matched to a gene; V was cut back by 1 base and J by 1 base. Germline CDR1 is SEHNR and CDR2 is FQNEAQ (reference sequence). The CDR3, as DNA: TGTGCCAGCAGCTTAGGGCAGACTAGCGGACGCACAGATACGCAGTATTTT. Its protein product is CASSLGQTSGRTDTQYF.

The chain combines TRBV2 with TRBJ1-2, with TRBD1 matching over 9 bases. The CDR3 is made up of 16 amino acids. Germline lookup yields CDR1 SNHLY and CDR2 FYNNEI. The V segment lost 8 bases and the J segment 0 bases; nucleotides outside the gene matches: 10. The CDR3 nucleotides are TGTGCCAGCTCCGACCACCGACAGGGGGCTAACTATGGCTACACCTTC. Translating it yields CASSDHRQGANYGYTF.

The rearrangement uses TRBV2 and TRBJ1-3, with a weak D call TRBD1 (6 bases). The CDR3 totals 18 residues. Germline V gene data show CDR1 as SNHLY and CDR2 as FYNNEI. The germline V and J ends were trimmed by 2 bases and 2 bases, with 19 bases remaining between them. DNA of the CDR3: TGTGCCAGCAGTGAAAGGGGGGTCCGGGGTACCCCTGGAAACACCATATATTTT. Translation: CASSERGVRGTPGNTIYF.

The chain uses TRBV2 and TRBJ2-7; D might be TRBD2 (6 bases). The ends were cut back, 7 bases at V and 2 bases at J, with 15 bases in the middle. CDR3 length: 14 residues. CDR1 SNHLY and CDR2 FYNNEI come from the germline V gene. CDR3 nucleotide sequence: TGTGCCAGCACGGCGGGGTGGAACCCCTACGAGCAGTACTTC. Its translation is CASTAGWNPYEQYF.

The V gene is TRBV4-1, the J gene TRBJ1-1; 7 bases fit TRBD1. The CDR3 totals 14 residues. The J segment lost 7 bases and the V segment lost 2 bases, leaving 7 bases of the junction unmatched. CDR1 and CDR2 (germline): MGHRA, YSYEKL. This CDR3 reads CASSQPTQGYEAFF. The CDR3 DNA reads TGCGCCAGCAGCCAACCTACACAGGGGTATGAAGCTTTCTTT.

This chain links TRBV3-1 (or the pseudogene TRBV3-2) with TRBJ2-7, with a weak D call TRBD1 (7 bases). V lost 4 bases to trimming and J lost 6 bases, with 16 bases between them. The CDR3 consists of 14 residues. Germline loops: CDR1 LGHDT, CDR2 YNNKEL (reference sequence). The CDR3 nucleotides read TGTGCCAGCAGCCCAGGAGGGACAGCGCCCGAGCAGTACTTC. Translating it yields CASSPGGTAPEQYF.

V usage is TRBV7-9 and J usage is TRBJ1-1, with unresolved D. The CDR3 length is 14 residues. Deletions cut 5 bases from V and 1 base from J, with 11 bases between. Germline loops: CDR1 SEHNR, CDR2 FQNEAQ (reference sequence). CDR3 in DNA: TGTGCCAGCAGCCCGAAGGCGGGGAACACTGAAGCTTTCTTT. This encodes CASSPKAGNTEAFF.

This clone was counted between two and nine times. The chain recombines TRBV5-1 with TRBJ1-1; the match to TRBD1 covers 8 bases. CDR1 is SGHRS and CDR2 is YFSETQ in the germline V gene. CDR3 length: 12 residues. The V and J ends lost 7 bases and 7 bases, in that order; junction bases with no gene match: 6. CDR3 DNA: TGCGCCAGCGGAACCGGACAGGGTGAAGCTTTCTTT. Its translation is CASGTGQGEAFF. The complete variable domain, with remaining parts taken from reference TRBV5-1 and TRBJ1-1, reads KAGVTQTPRYLIKTRGQQVTLSCSPISGHRSVSWYQQTPGQGLQFLFEYFSETQRNKGNFPGRFSGRQFSNSRSEMNVSTLELGDSALYLCASGTGQGEAFFGQGTRLTVV.

V usage is TRBV21-1 and J usage is TRBJ2-2. TRBV21-1 is an annotated pseudogene. This CDR3 has 14 amino acids. CDR3 sequence: CASSKKIYTGELFF. CDR3 bases: TGTGCCAGCAGCAAGAAGATTTATACCGGGGAGCTGTTTTTT.

This chain links TRBV10-3 with TRBJ1-1; D might be TRBD1 (5 bases). The V end was cut by 7 bases, the J end by 2 bases, with 11 bases between. The germline V gene has CDR1 ENHRY and CDR2 SYGVKD. This CDR3 has 13 amino acids. CDR3 amino acids: CAITLTANTEAFF. The CDR3, as DNA: TGTGCCATCACCCTGACAGCCAACACTGAAGCTTTCTTT.

The chain employs TRBV6-5 and TRBJ1-5, with a possible D match to TRBD1 (6 bases). This CDR3 spans 14 amino acids. Germline V gene lookup returns CDR1 MNHEY and CDR2 SVGAGI. Between the trimmed V and J ends, which lost 7 bases and 2 bases, there was a span of 12 bases. CDR3 region: CASTREGGNQPQHF. Here the CDR3 DNA reads TGTGCCAGCACTAGAGAGGGGGGCAATCAGCCCCAGCATTTT.

The chain employs TRBV5-1 and TRBJ2-6; a possible D gene is TRBD2 (5 bases). V shed 3 bases and J shed 0 bases, with 13 bases lying between them. The CDR3 is 17 amino acids. The V gene's germline CDR1 is SGHRS and CDR2 YFSETQ. The CDR3 loop is CASSSTGIYSGANVLTF. CDR3 sequence (DNA): TGCGCCAGCAGCTCCACGGGGATCTACTCTGGGGCCAACGTCCTGACTTTC.

This sequence joins TRBV10-1 and TRBJ2-3, with 8 bases lining up with TRBD2. V trimming: 6 bases; J trimming: 2 bases; junction bases outside the gene matches: 10. Germline CDR1 is WNHNN and CDR2 is SYGVQD (reference sequence). This CDR3 contains 16 residues. This CDR3 is CASREVERENTDTQYF. The CDR3 nucleotides are TGCGCCAGCAGGGAAGTTGAGCGGGAGAACACAGATACGCAGTATTTT.

The table lists this clone with a count of one. The V and J genes are TRBV7-3 and TRBJ1-2; 7 bases fit TRBD1. Germline V gene sequence: CDR1 SGHTA, CDR2 FQGTGA. V gave up 5 bases and J gave up 6 bases; unmatched junction bases: 6. This CDR3 contains 13 residues. The CDR3 sequence: CASSLDRDNGYTF. The CDR3 DNA reads as TGTGCCAGCAGCCTTGACAGGGACAATGGCTACACCTTC.

The rearrangement joins TRBV5-1 to TRBJ2-2; D remains ambiguous. CDR1 SGHRS and CDR2 YFSETQ come from the germline V gene. This CDR3 comprises 14 residues. V lost 0 bases and J lost 2, with 5 bases in between. CDR3 sequence: CASSLEGNTGELFF. The CDR3 bases are TGCGCCAGCAGCTTGGAGGGAAACACCGGGGAGCTGTTTTTT.

The genes are TRBV18 and TRBJ2-3; 7 bases match TRBD2. The germline gives CDR1 KGHSH, CDR2 LQKENI. With V trimmed by 4 bases and J by 3 bases, 4 bases remained unmatched. The CDR3 contains 14 residues. This CDR3 is CASSLAGGTDTQYF. For the CDR3, the DNA is TGTGCCAGCTCACTAGCGGGTGGGACAGATACGCAGTATTTT.

The chain uses TRBV7-9 and TRBJ1-3; D is possibly TRBD1 (6 bases). Germline CDR1 and CDR2: SEHNR and FQNEAQ (reference sequence). The CDR3 contains 15 residues. V gave up 5 bases and J gave up 0 bases, with 11 bases separating them. CDR3 region: CASSDRFSSGNTIYF. In DNA form, the CDR3 reads TGTGCCAGCAGCGACAGGTTTAGCTCTGGAAACACCATATATTTT.

The chain combines TRBV5-6 with TRBJ2-3; 9 bases map to TRBD2. Trimming at V came to 5 bases and at J to 5 bases, leaving 12 bases not matched to a gene. The CDR3 spans 16 residues. Germline lookup yields CDR1 SGHDT and CDR2 YYEEEE. CDR3 sequence reads: CASRSYWRGGLDTQYF. For the CDR3, the DNA is TGTGCCAGCAGGTCGTACTGGCGGGGGGGCCTAGATACGCAGTATTTT.

The CDR3 coding sequence is TGTGCCAGCAGCTCGACAGGGTTGGACACTGAAGCTTTCTTT. Translated: CASSSTGLDTEAFF. The J gene is TRBJ1-1, the V gene TRBV5-4, with 7 bases lining up with TRBD1. Germline trimming cut 3 bases from V and 3 bases from J; bases unmatched to any gene: 5. Germline lookup yields CDR1 SGHNT and CDR2 YYREEE (reference sequence). CDR3 length: 14 amino acids.

The chain recombines TRBV5-6 with TRBJ1-5, with D hard to call. V gave up 0 bases and J gave up 0 bases, with 4 bases separating them. The CDR3 covers 14 residues. From germline, CDR1 is SGHDT and CDR2 YYEEEE. The CDR3 loop is CASSLVGSNQPQHF. DNA for the CDR3: TGTGCCAGCAGCTTGGTGGGTAGCAATCAGCCCCAGCATTTT.

V is TRBV9 and J is TRBJ1-2, with no clear D. The CDR3 totals 11 residues. Trimming pared 5 bases from V and 6 bases from J, leaving 8 bases between. CDR1 and CDR2 (germline): SGDLS, YYNGEE. CDR3: CASRRPDGYTF. The DNA for the CDR3 is TGTGCCAGCAGACGACCGGATGGCTACACCTTC.

As DNA, the CDR3 is TGTGCCAGCAGCTTAGTCGAATCGGGCAGGGGAAACTCCTACGAGCAGTACTTC. Its protein is CASSLVESGRGNSYEQYF. V is TRBV7-2 and J is TRBJ2-7, with D perhaps matching TRBD1 (6 bases). The germline CDR1 and CDR2 sequences are SGHTA and FQGNSA. Trimming took 1 base from V and 0 from J, leaving 19 bases between them. The CDR3 runs 18 residues.